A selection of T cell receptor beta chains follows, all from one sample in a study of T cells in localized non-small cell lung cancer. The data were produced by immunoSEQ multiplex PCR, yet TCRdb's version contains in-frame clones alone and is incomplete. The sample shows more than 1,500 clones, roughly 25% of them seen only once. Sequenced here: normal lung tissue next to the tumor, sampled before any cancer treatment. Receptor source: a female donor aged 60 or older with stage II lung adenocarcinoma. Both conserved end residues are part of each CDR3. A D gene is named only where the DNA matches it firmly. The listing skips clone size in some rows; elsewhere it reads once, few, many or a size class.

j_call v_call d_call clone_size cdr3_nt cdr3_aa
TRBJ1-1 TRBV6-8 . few TGTGCCAGCAGTTACTCGTGGTCCGGGGACACTGAAGCTTTCTTT CASSYSWSGDTEAFF
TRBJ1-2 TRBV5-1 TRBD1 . TGCGCCAGCAGCCTGGCAACGGACAGGGCAGATGGCTACACCTTC CASSLATDRADGYTF
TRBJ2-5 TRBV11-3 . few TGTGCCAGCAGTCCGGGGGCCACCCAAGAGACCCAGTACTTC CASSPGATQETQYF
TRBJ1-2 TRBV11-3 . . TGTGCCAGCAGCTTGGTGCCAGGGGACTATGGCTACACCTTC CASSLVPGDYGYTF
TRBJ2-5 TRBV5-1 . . TGCGCCAGCAGCTTGGATGGGCGGCCAGGAGAGACCCAGTACTTC CASSLDGRPGETQYF
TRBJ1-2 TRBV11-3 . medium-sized TGTGCCAGCAGCTTCAGGGCTCCGGGACCGCTCGCTAACTATCGTGGCTACACCTTC CASSFRAPGPLANYRGYTF
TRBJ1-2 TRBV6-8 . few TGTGCCAGCACCCTCGATGTTAACTATGGCTACACCTTC CASTLDVNYGYTF
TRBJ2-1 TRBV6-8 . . TGTGCCAGCAGTTACGAGCGCAATGAGCAGTTCTTC CASSYERNEQFF
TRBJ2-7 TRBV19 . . TGTGCCAGTAGTATATCCGGCCAGGGTCCGTCCCGACGGGTATACGAGCAGTACTTC CASSISGQGPSRRVYEQYF
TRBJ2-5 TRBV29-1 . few TGCAGCGTTGAGACAGTAGTCCAAGAGACCCAGTACTTC CSVETVVQETQYF
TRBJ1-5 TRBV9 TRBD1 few TGTGCCAGCAGCCCAGGGACAGGCGTAGGCAATCAGCCCCAGCATTTT CASSPGTGVGNQPQHF
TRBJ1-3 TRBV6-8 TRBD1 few TGTGCCAGCAGTTTACAGGACAGGGAGCGAAACACCATATATTTT CASSLQDRERNTIYF
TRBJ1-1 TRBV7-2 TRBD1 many TGTGCCAGCAGGCGACAGGGGGGCACTGAAGCTTTCTTT CASRRQGGTEAFF
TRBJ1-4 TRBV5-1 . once TGCGCCAGCAGCGGGGCCGGGACCCGCGGGGCTAATGAAAAACTGTTTTTT CASSGAGTRGANEKLFF
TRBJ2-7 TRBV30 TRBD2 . TGTGCCTGGAGTGAAGACGGGAGGGCCGGCTTCGAGCAGTACTTC CAWSEDGRAGFEQYF
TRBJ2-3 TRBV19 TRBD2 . TGTGCCAGTAAGGCAGCGGGGGGCTATACAGATACGCAGTATTTT CASKAAGGYTDTQYF
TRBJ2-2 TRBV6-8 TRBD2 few TGTGCCACCTCGGGACTACGAGGAGGGGAGCTGTTTTTT CATSGLRGGELFF
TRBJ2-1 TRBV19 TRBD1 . TGTGCCAGTAAAAAAGACAGGGGACATGAGCAGTTCTTC CASKKDRGHEQFF
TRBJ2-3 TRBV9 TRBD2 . TGTGCCAGCAAGGGCTCAGCGGGGGGCACAGATACGCAGTATTTT CASKGSAGGTDTQYF
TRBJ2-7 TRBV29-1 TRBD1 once TGCAGCGTGGAGGGGACAGGGAATGCGTACGAGCAGTACTTC CSVEGTGNAYEQYF
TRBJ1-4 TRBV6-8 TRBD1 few TGTGCCAGCGAGGAACGACAGGGGGCAACTAATGAAAAACTGTTTTTT CASEERQGATNEKLFF
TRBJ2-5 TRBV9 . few TGTGCCAGCAGCGTTAACGTCCGGGTGGAGACCCAGTACTTC CASSVNVRVETQYF